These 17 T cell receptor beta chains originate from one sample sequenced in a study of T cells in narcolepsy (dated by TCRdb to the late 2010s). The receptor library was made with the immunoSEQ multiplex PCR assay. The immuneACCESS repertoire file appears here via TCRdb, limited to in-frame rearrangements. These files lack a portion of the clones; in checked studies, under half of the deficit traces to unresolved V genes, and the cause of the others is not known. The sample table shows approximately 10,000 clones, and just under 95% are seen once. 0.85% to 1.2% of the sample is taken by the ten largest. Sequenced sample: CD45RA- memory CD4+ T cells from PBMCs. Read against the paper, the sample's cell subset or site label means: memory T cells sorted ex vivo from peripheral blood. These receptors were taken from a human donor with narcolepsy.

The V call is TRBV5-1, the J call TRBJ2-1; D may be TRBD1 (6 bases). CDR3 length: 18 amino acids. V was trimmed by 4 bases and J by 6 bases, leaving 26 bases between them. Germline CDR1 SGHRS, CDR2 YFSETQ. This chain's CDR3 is CASSGSRGLGAGANEQFF. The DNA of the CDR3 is TGCGCCAGCAGCGGTAGCAGGGGCCTTGGGGCCGGAGCCAATGAGCAGTTCTTC. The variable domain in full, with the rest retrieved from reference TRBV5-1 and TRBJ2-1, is KAGVTQTPRYLIKTRGQQVTLSCSPISGHRSVSWYQQTPGQGLQFLFEYFSETQRNKGNFPGRFSGRQFSNSRSEMNVSTLELGDSALYLCASSGSRGLGAGANEQFFGPGTRLTVL.

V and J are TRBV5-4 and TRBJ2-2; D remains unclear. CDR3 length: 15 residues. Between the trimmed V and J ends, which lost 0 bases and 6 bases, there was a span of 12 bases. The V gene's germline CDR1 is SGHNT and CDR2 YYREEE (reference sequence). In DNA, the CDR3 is TGTGCCAGCAGCTTGGTAACACGAGGATCCGGGGAGCTGTTTTTT. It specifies CASSLVTRGSGELFF.

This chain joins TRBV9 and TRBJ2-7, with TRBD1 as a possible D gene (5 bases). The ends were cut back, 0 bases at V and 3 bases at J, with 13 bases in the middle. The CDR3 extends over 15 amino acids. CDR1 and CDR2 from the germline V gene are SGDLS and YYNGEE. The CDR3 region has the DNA TGTGCCAGCAGCGTAGCTGAAGGACACCACTACGAGCAGTACTTC. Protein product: CASSVAEGHHYEQYF.

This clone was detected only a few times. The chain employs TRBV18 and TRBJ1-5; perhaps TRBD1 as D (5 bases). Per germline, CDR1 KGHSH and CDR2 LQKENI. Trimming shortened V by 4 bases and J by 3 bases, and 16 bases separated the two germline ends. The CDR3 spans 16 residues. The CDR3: CASSLFRVYDNQPQHF. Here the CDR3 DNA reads TGTGCCAGCTCACTTTTCAGGGTTTATGACAATCAGCCCCAGCATTTT.

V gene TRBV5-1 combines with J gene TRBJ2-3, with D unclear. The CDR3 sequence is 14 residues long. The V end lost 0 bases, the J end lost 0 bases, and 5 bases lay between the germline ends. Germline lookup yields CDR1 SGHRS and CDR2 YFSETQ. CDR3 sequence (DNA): TGCGCCAGCAGCTTGGACTCTAGCACAGATACGCAGTATTTT. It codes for CASSLDSSTDTQYF. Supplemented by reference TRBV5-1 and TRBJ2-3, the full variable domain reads KAGVTQTPRYLIKTRGQQVTLSCSPISGHRSVSWYQQTPGQGLQFLFEYFSETQRNKGNFPGRFSGRQFSNSRSEMNVSTLELGDSALYLCASSLDSSTDTQYFGPGTRLTVL.

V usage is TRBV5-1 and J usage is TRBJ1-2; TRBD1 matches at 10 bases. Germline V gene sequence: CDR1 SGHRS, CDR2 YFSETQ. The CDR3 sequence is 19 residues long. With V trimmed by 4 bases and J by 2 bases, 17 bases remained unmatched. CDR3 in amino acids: CASSIKLTGTGERNYGYTF. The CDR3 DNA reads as TGCGCCAGCAGCATAAAACTTACCGGGACAGGGGAGAGAAACTATGGCTACACCTTC.

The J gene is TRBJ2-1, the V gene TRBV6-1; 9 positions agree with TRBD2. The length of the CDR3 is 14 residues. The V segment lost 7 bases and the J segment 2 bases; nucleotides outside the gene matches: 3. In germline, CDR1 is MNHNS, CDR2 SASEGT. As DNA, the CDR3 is TGTGCCAGCACGGGCGGGGGGGCCTACAATGAGCAGTTCTTC. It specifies CASTGGGAYNEQFF.

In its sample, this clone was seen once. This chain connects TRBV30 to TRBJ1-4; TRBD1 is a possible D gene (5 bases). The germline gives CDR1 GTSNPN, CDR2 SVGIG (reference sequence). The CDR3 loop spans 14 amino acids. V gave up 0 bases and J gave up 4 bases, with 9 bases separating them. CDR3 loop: CAWSVGHGNEKLFF. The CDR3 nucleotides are TGTGCCTGGAGTGTCGGACACGGTAATGAAAAACTGTTTTTT.

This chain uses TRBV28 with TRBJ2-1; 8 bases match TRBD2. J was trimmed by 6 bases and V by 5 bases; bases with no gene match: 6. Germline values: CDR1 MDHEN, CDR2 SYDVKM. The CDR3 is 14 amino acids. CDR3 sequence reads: CASSPSGSINEQFF. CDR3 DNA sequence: TGTGCCAGCAGTCCAAGCGGGAGCATCAATGAGCAGTTCTTC.

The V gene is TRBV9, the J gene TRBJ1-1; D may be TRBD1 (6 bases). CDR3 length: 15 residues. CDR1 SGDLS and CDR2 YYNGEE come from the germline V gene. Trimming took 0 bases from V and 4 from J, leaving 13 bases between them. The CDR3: CASSVDPEGVTEAFF. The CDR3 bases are TGTGCCAGCAGCGTAGACCCGGAGGGGGTCACTGAAGCTTTCTTT.

CDR3 loop: CASSQAKGQGRGKNTEAFF. The CDR3 region has the DNA TGCGCCAGCAGTCAGGCTAAGGGACAGGGGCGGGGGAAGAACACTGAAGCTTTCTTT. The chain uses TRBV23-1 and TRBJ1-1; 10 positions match TRBD1. TRBV23-1 is recorded as an ORF, its role being uncertain. V shed 3 bases, J shed 1 base, and the junction held 14 bases outside the gene matches. The CDR3 extends over 19 amino acids.

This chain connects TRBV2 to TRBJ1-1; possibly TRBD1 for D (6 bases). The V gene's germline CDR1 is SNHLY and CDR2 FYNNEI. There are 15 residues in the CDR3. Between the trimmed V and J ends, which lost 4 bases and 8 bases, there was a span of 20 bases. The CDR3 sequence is CASSAATGWPEEAFF. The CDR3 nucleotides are TGTGCCAGCAGTGCCGCGACAGGTTGGCCGGAGGAAGCTTTCTTT. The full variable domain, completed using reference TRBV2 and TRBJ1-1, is EPEVTQTPSHQVTQMGQEVILRCVPISNHLYFYWYRQILGQKVEFLVSFYNNEISEKSEIFDDQFSVERPDGSNFTLKIRSTKLEDSAMYFCASSAATGWPEEAFFGQGTRLTVV.

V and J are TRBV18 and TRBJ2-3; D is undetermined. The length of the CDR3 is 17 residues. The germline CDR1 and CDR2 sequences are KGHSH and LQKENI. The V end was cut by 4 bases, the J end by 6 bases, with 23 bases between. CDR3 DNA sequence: TGTGCCAGCTCACTTCACCCTGGGCAGCCTCTGGGGGATACGCAGTATTTT. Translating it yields CASSLHPGQPLGDTQYF.

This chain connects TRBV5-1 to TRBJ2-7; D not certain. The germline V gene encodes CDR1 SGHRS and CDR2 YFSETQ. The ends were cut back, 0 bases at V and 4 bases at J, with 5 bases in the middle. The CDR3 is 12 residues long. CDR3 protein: CASSLGGYEQYF. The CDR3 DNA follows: TGCGCCAGCAGCTTGGGGGGTTACGAGCAGTACTTC.

This chain's CDR3 is CASSFEWGEQFF. The CDR3 nucleotides are TGTGCCAGCAGCTTCGAGTGGGGTGAGCAGTTCTTC. This rearrangement joins TRBV5-6 to TRBJ2-1; D is unresolved. V dropped 2 bases and J dropped 9 bases, with 9 bases sitting between them. Germline V CDR1 and CDR2: SGHDT, YYEEEE. This CDR3 has 12 residues.

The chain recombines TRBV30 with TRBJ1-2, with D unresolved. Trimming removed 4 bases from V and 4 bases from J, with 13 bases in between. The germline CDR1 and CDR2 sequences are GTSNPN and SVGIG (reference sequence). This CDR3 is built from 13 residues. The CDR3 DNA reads TGTGCCTGGACCCCCGGGGAGTCCTATGGCTACACCTTC. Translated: CAWTPGESYGYTF.

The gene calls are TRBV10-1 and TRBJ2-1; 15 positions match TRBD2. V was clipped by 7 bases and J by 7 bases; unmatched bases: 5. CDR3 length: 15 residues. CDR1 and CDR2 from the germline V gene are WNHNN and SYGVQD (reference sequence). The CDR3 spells CASTGGTSGRNEQFF. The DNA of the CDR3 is TGCGCCAGCACCGGGGGGACTAGCGGGAGGAATGAGCAGTTCTTC.